A selection of T cell receptor beta chains follows, all from one sample in a study of vaccination effects on CD4 cells after COVID-19. Antigen specificity for these receptors is unknown. Here immunoSEQ multiplex PCR was the method, and the copy in TCRdb shows in-frame clones only, minus some. The sample holds roughly 41,000 clones; around 66% are singletons and the top ten take 7% to 8%. The material was CD4+ T cells from PBMCs cultured without peptide, obtained after COVID-19 vaccination. The receptors originated from a human donor who received a COVID-19 vaccine. Both conserved end residues are trimmed from each CDR3. Fields, in order: V gene, J gene, clone size, CDR3 length, D gene, CDR3 protein. A D gene is named only where the DNA matches it firmly. Rows may omit the clone size; those that give it use once, few, many or a size class.

v_gene: TRBV5-8
j_gene: TRBJ2-5
abundance: .
len: 14
d_gene: .
CDR3aa: ASSLARGALEETQY

v_gene: TRBV18
j_gene: TRBJ2-3
abundance: .
len: 13
d_gene: TRBD2
CDR3aa: ASSQTSGRGDTQY

v_gene: TRBV18
j_gene: TRBJ1-1
abundance: .
len: 19
d_gene: TRBD1
CDR3aa: ASSPPRRWAGQGLSNTEAF

v_gene: TRBV5-1
j_gene: TRBJ1-6
abundance: .
len: 13
d_gene: .
CDR3aa: ASSLDRVVNSPLH

v_gene: TRBV4-1
j_gene: TRBJ1-1
abundance: .
len: 13
d_gene: .
CDR3aa: ASSQDGRVGGEAF

v_gene: TRBV10-3
j_gene: TRBJ2-5
abundance: .
len: 12
d_gene: TRBD2
CDR3aa: ATSTSGGGETQY

v_gene: TRBV6-6
j_gene: TRBJ2-1
abundance: few
len: 13
d_gene: TRBD2
CDR3aa: ASSYGTAGGNEQF

v_gene: TRBV15
j_gene: TRBJ2-3
abundance: .
len: 17
d_gene: TRBD2
CDR3aa: ATSGAGTSGRASTDTQY

v_gene: TRBV23-1
j_gene: TRBJ1-1
abundance: .
len: 15
d_gene: TRBD1
CDR3aa: ASSPPRTGPPRAEAF

v_gene: TRBV18
j_gene: TRBJ1-3
abundance: .
len: 10
d_gene: .
CDR3aa: ASSPGLVTIY

v_gene: TRBV7-9
j_gene: TRBJ1-4
abundance: .
len: 13
d_gene: .
CDR3aa: ASSLERGLNEKLF

v_gene: TRBV18
j_gene: TRBJ2-3
abundance: .
len: 11
d_gene: .
CDR3aa: ASSPPVTDTQY

v_gene: TRBV29-1
j_gene: TRBJ2-1
abundance: .
len: 11
d_gene: TRBD1
CDR3aa: SGDRTTGNEQF

v_gene: TRBV9
j_gene: TRBJ1-1
abundance: few
len: 10
d_gene: .
CDR3aa: ASSVAETEAF

v_gene: TRBV4-1
j_gene: TRBJ2-7
abundance: .
len: 15
d_gene: TRBD2
CDR3aa: ASSPSPLAGGTYEQY

v_gene: TRBV7-9
j_gene: TRBJ1-5
abundance: few
len: 15
d_gene: .
CDR3aa: ASSLGGQGGINQPQH

v_gene: TRBV12-5
j_gene: TRBJ2-5
abundance: .
len: 13
d_gene: .
CDR3aa: ASGPGIRDGETQY

v_gene: TRBV12-3/TRBV12-4
j_gene: TRBJ2-7
abundance: .
len: 11
d_gene: .
CDR3aa: ASSLAGAYEQY

v_gene: TRBV29-1
j_gene: TRBJ2-1
abundance: .
len: 14
d_gene: TRBD1
CDR3aa: SVPKTGTGVWNEQF

v_gene: TRBV7-9
j_gene: TRBJ2-3
abundance: .
len: 13
d_gene: TRBD1
CDR3aa: ASSLSGGGADTQY

v_gene: TRBV21-1
j_gene: TRBJ2-4
abundance: .
len: 14
d_gene: .
CDR3aa: ASSRDRAASTDIQY

v_gene: TRBV2
j_gene: TRBJ2-5
abundance: .
len: 13
d_gene: .
CDR3aa: ASSPWGGLQETQY

v_gene: TRBV27
j_gene: TRBJ1-5
abundance: .
len: 13
d_gene: .
CDR3aa: ASSLSVGGNQPQH

v_gene: TRBV29-1
j_gene: TRBJ2-1
abundance: .
len: 11
d_gene: TRBD2
CDR3aa: SGDPGLGHEQF

v_gene: TRBV5-5
j_gene: TRBJ2-3
abundance: .
len: 13
d_gene: TRBD2
CDR3aa: ASSFGGAGTDTQY

v_gene: TRBV27
j_gene: TRBJ2-7
abundance: .
len: 12
d_gene: .
CDR3aa: ASSWTLTPYEQY

v_gene: TRBV14
j_gene: TRBJ2-3
abundance: .
len: 11
d_gene: .
CDR3aa: ASSQESRSGQY

v_gene: TRBV7-6
j_gene: TRBJ2-7
abundance: once
len: 11
d_gene: .
CDR3aa: ASSSLATYEQY

v_gene: TRBV7-8
j_gene: TRBJ2-1
abundance: .
len: 11
d_gene: .
CDR3aa: ASSDLTSYEQF